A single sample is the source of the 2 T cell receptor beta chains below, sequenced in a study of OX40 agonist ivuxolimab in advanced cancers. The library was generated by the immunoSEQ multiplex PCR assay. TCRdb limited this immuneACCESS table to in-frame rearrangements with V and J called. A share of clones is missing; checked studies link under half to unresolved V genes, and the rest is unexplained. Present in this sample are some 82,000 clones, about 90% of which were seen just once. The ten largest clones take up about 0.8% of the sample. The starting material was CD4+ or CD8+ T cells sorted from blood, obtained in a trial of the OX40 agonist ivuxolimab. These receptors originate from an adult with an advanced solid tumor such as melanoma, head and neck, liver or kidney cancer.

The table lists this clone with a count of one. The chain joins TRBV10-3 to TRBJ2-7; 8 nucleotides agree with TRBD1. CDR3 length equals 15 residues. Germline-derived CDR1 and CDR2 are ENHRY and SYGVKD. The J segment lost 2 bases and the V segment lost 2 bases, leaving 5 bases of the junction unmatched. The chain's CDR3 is CAISERQGSTYEQYF. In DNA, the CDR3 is TGTGCCATCAGTGAGAGACAGGGGTCAACCTACGAGCAGTACTTC.

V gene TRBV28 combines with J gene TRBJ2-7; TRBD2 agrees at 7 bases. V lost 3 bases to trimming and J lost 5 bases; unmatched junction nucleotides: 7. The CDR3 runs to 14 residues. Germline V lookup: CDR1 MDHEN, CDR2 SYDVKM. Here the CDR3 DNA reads TGTGCCAGCAGTTTGGGTGGGAGGGCCCACGAGCAGTACTTC. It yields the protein CASSLGGRAHEQYF.